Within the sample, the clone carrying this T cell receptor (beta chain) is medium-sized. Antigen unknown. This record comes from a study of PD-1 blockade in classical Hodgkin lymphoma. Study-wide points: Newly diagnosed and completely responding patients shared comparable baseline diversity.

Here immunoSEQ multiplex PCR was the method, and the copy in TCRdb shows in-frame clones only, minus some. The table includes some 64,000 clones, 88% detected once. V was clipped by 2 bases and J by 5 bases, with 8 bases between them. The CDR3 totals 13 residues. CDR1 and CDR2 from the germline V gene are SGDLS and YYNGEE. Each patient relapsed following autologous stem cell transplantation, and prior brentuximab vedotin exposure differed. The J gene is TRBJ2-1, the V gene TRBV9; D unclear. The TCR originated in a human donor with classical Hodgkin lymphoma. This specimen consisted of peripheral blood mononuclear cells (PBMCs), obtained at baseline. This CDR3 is CASSVEPDNEQFF. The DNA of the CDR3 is TGTGCCAGCAGCGTCGAACCTGACAATGAGCAGTTCTTC.